This entry features one T cell receptor (beta chain) sequence. Its antigen is undetermined. V was pared by 6 bases and J by 2 bases, with 11 bases between. CDR1 is SGHRS and CDR2 is YFSETQ in the germline V gene. This CDR3 has 14 amino acids. This sample stems from a study of beta chain features in type 1 diabetes. There was one heparinised blood draw per donor, averaging around 120 mL. Findings of the study overall: Whether TCRB rearrangement is influenced by HLA type went unresolved here. VDJ junctions from type 1 diabetes patients carried fewer insertions and larger deletions. Shorter TCRB CDR3s, moderately but significantly so, marked every one of the four CD4+ subsets in Type 1 diabetes patients.

Every bit of the isolated RNA underwent reverse transcription, so sequencing read expressed TCRB transcripts. TCRdb's copy holds only in-frame clones and misses some; the assay was immunoSEQ multiplex PCR. The data hold approximately 140,000 clones, with 9.5% to 10% observed a single time. This receptor was obtained from a woman aged 35 to 49 in good health. The rearrangement uses TRBV5-1 and TRBJ2-2; D unclear. The sequencing sample was made of central memory CD4+ T cells from blood. The CDR3 loop reads CASNVQLNTGELFF. DNA for the CDR3: TGCGCCAGCAATGTTCAGTTAAACACCGGGGAGCTGTTTTTT. The full variable domain, rest sourced from reference TRBV5-1 and TRBJ2-2, is KAGVTQTPRYLIKTRGQQVTLSCSPISGHRSVSWYQQTPGQGLQFLFEYFSETQRNKGNFPGRFSGRQFSNSRSEMNVSTLELGDSALYLCASNVQLNTGELFFGEGSRLTVL.